The 23 T cell receptor beta chains given below trace back to one sample, sequenced in a study of regulatory T cells in long-lasting Graves disease. Time point defined: newly diagnosed GD, antithyroid drugs for less than 3 months. The TCR library was made from RNA that had been extracted from PBMCs in TRIzol. According to the study, TCR beta libraries were built with iRepertoire HTBI primers and CDR3-region Arm-PCR. From the multiplex PCR reads, TCRdb called clonotypes with MiXCR, one entry per CDR3 protein. The sample holds roughly 510,000 distinct CDR3 sequences; more than 15% are singletons and the top ten take around 13%. The same specimen was also included in a second study, on T cells in Graves' hyperthyroidism and ophthalmopathy.

Source: peripheral blood mononuclear cells (PBMCs), taken at new diagnosis, from a patient treated with antithyroid drugs. Receptors originate from a young man with Graves disease.

At least ten counts were recorded for this clonotype. The chain recombines TRBV20-1 with TRBJ2-1; TRBD2 matches at 10 bases. Germline CDR1 and CDR2: DFQATT and SNEGSKA (reference sequence). There are 14 residues in the CDR3. The ends lost 4 bases at V and 12 bases at J; junction bases unmatched: 12. The CDR3 loop reads CSATLPGLASGQFF. Written as DNA, the CDR3 is TGCAGTGCTACCCTCCCGGGACTAGCGTCTGGGCAGTTCTTC.

The V gene is TRBV12-3 or TRBV12-4, the J gene TRBJ2-1; 9 bases line up with TRBD2. The CDR3 loop spans 15 amino acids. The V segment lost 7 bases and the J segment 4 bases; nucleotides outside the gene matches: 8. CDR3 residues: CASNTGTSRYNEQFF. The CDR3 DNA reads TGTGCCAGCAACACCGGGACTAGCAGATACAATGAGCAGTTCTTC.

The sample holds many counts of this clonotype. The V gene is TRBV27, the J gene TRBJ1-1, with 8 bases aligning to TRBD1. CDR3 length: 15 residues. The J segment lost 3 bases and the V segment lost 2 bases, leaving 5 bases of the junction unmatched. CDR1 MNHEY and CDR2 SMNVEV come from the germline V gene (reference sequence). The CDR3 spells CASSLLATGDTEAFF. The DNA for the CDR3 is TGTGCCAGCAGTTTACTCGCGACAGGGGACACTGAAGCTTTCTTT.

In DNA form, the CDR3 reads TGTGCCAGCAGTTACTTCAGGGGGCAGGATTCCTACTCTGGGGCCAACGTCCTGACTTTC. Translating gives CASSYFRGQDSYSGANVLTF. This chain uses TRBV6-9 with TRBJ2-6; 8 bases match TRBD1. This CDR3 has 20 residues. J gave up 0 bases and V 3 bases, and 13 bases lay outside the gene matches. Germline CDR1 is MNHGY and CDR2 is SVAAGI.

Only a few counts were recorded for this clonotype. The genes are TRBV7-2 and TRBJ1-5, with 7 bases matching TRBD1. Unmatched junction bases numbered 2, after V lost 5 bases and J lost 7 bases. Germline loops: CDR1 SGHTA, CDR2 FQGNSA. The CDR3 runs 12 residues. CDR3 nucleotide sequence: TGTGCCAGCAGCACCAGGGGGCAGCCCCAGCATTTT. Protein sequence: CASSTRGQPQHF. Full variable domain (outside the CDR3, taken from reference TRBV7-2 and TRBJ1-5): GAGVSQSPSNKVTEKGKDVELRCDPISGHTALYWYRQSLGQGLEFLIYFQGNSAPDKSGLPSDRFSAERTGGSVSTLTIQRTQQEDSAVYLCASSTRGQPQHFGDGTRLSIL.

This clonotype was observed a handful of times. The CDR3 spells CSVYVGQGLNTGELFF. DNA for the CDR3: TGCAGCGTTTATGTAGGACAGGGACTTAACACCGGGGAGCTGTTTTTT. The chain joins TRBV29-1 to TRBJ2-2; 8 bases match TRBD1. Germline V lookup: CDR1 SQVTM, CDR2 ANQGSEA. CDR3 size: 16 residues. J lost 2 bases, V lost 5 bases, and 10 bases had no gene match.

This clonotype was observed many times. The rearrangement links TRBV19 to TRBJ1-2, with a possible D match to TRBD1 (6 bases). Per germline, CDR1 LNHDA and CDR2 SQIVND (reference sequence). Between the trimmed V and J ends, which lost 3 bases and 0 bases, there was a span of 11 bases. The CDR3 covers 15 residues. The CDR3 DNA is TGTGCCAGTAGTATCGTCAGGGGAACTAACTATGGCTACACCTTC. As protein: CASSIVRGTNYGYTF. Drawing the rest from reference TRBV19 and TRBJ1-2, the complete variable domain is DGGITQSPKYLFRKEGQNVTLSCEQNLNHDAMYWYRQDPGQGLRLIYYSQIVNDFQKGDIAEGYSVSREKKESFPLTVTSAQKNPTAFYLCASSIVRGTNYGYTFGSGTRLTVV.

This chain connects TRBV9 to TRBJ1-5, with a possible D match to TRBD1 (5 bases). The CDR3 has 15 residues. Trimming stripped 0 bases from V and 3 bases from J, with 10 bases between. Germline assignment: CDR1 SGDLS and CDR2 YYNGEE. This chain's CDR3 is CASSVAGADNQPQHF. The DNA of the CDR3 is TGTGCCAGCAGCGTAGCCGGGGCGGACAATCAGCCCCAGCATTTT.

This clonotype was seen repeatedly, ten times or more. Written as DNA, the CDR3 is TGCGCCAGCAGCAGCGGACAGGCCTTCAATGAGCAGTTCTTC. Amino acid sequence: CASSSGQAFNEQFF. The gene calls are TRBV5-1 and TRBJ2-1, with 7 bases matching TRBD1. The germline V gene encodes CDR1 SGHRS and CDR2 YFSETQ. J lost 6 bases, V lost 4 bases, and 7 bases had no gene match. The CDR3 contains 14 residues.

A few counts support this clonotype. The chain joins TRBV18 to TRBJ1-3; the match to TRBD1 covers 8 bases. This CDR3 comprises 18 residues. V lost 2 bases to trimming and J lost 0 bases; unmatched junction nucleotides: 9. The germline CDR1 and CDR2 sequences are KGHSH and LQKENI. The CDR3 loop reads CASSPTPRTGPSGNTIYF. The CDR3 DNA reads TGTGCCAGCTCACCAACGCCTCGGACAGGGCCCTCTGGAAACACCATATATTTT.

This clonotype occurred a few times. The chain joins TRBV7-2 to TRBJ2-3, with TRBD1 matching 7 bases. Looked up from germline, CDR1 is SGHTA and CDR2 is FQGNSA. The CDR3 spans 19 residues. Trimming took 0 bases from V and 4 from J; bases not matched to a gene: 16. Here the CDR3 reads CASSLADRPRGQFSDTQYF. The CDR3 DNA reads as TGTGCCAGCAGCTTAGCGGACAGGCCAAGGGGACAGTTTTCAGATACGCAGTATTTT.

This clonotype was detected many times. The gene calls are TRBV2 and TRBJ1-5; the D is unclear. CDR3 length: 15 residues. Germline assignment: CDR1 SNHLY and CDR2 FYNNEI. With 7 bases removed from V and 0 bases from J, the gap between germline ends came to 13 bases. The CDR3 region has the DNA TGTGCCAGCACCATAGGAAGTAATAGCAATCAGCCCCAGCATTTT. This gives the protein CASTIGSNSNQPQHF.

The chain joins TRBV7-9 to TRBJ2-7, with D uncertain. The germline V gene encodes CDR1 SEHNR and CDR2 FQNEAQ (reference sequence). The CDR3 consists of 14 residues. Trimming cost V 4 bases and J 2 bases, with 12 bases left between them. In DNA, the CDR3 is TGTGCCAGCAGCTCCTCACGGCTAGCCTACGAGCAGTACTTC. It specifies CASSSSRLAYEQYF.

This clonotype was detected many times. The V gene is TRBV12-3 or TRBV12-4, the J gene TRBJ1-4, with unresolved D. This CDR3 contains 11 residues. Trimming took 0 bases from V and 8 from J, leaving 1 base between them. The CDR3 region has the DNA TGTGCCAGCAGTTTAGCCGAAAAACTGTTTTTT. Translated, it gives CASSLAEKLFF.

This clonotype has at least ten counts. The rearrangement joins TRBV6-9 to TRBJ1-2, with 7 nucleotides matching TRBD1. The CDR3 has 15 residues. Germline CDR1 MNHGY, CDR2 SVAAGI. Trimming took 3 bases from V and 7 from J; bases not matched to a gene: 11. The CDR3 here is CASSYQGEGLVGYTF. The CDR3 region has the DNA TGTGCCAGCAGTTACCAGGGGGAGGGGTTGGTTGGCTACACCTTC.

This clonotype has a count of ten or more. V gene TRBV7-9 combines with J gene TRBJ2-7; D perhaps matches TRBD1 (6 bases). CDR3 length equals 15 residues. Germline values: CDR1 SEHNR, CDR2 FQNEAQ (reference sequence). Trimming shortened V by 1 base and J by 0 bases, and 10 bases separated the two germline ends. The CDR3 sequence is CASSLEGRGSYEQYF. DNA for the CDR3: TGTGCCAGCAGCTTAGAGGGCAGGGGCTCCTACGAGCAGTACTTC.

This chain links TRBV3-1 with TRBJ1-2; D unclear. This CDR3 has 15 amino acids. Germline lookup yields CDR1 LGHDT and CDR2 YNNKEL (reference sequence). V was trimmed by 4 bases and J by 4 bases, leaving 16 bases between them. In DNA form, the CDR3 reads TGTGCCAGCAGCCCCCTCGATGGGGTTTTCTATGGCTACACCTTC. Its protein product is CASSPLDGVFYGYTF. The complete variable domain, with remaining parts taken from reference TRBV3-1 and TRBJ1-2, reads DTAVSQTPKYLVTQMGNDKSIKCEQNLGHDTMYWYKQDSKKFLKIMFSYNNKELIINETVPNRFSPKSPDKAHLNLHINSLELGDSAVYFCASSPLDGVFYGYTFGSGTRLTVV.

This clonotype was counted a few times. The genes are TRBV7-9 and TRBJ2-7; 16 bases align to TRBD2. This CDR3 has 17 residues. Looked up from germline, CDR1 is SEHNR and CDR2 is FQNEAQ (reference sequence). V shed 5 bases, J shed 3 bases, and the junction held 7 bases outside the gene matches. The chain's CDR3 is CASSPGLAGGRYYEQYF. The CDR3 DNA is TGTGCCAGCAGCCCGGGACTAGCGGGAGGGCGGTACTACGAGCAGTACTTC. The complete variable domain, with remaining parts taken from reference TRBV7-9 and TRBJ2-7, reads DTGVSQNPRHKITKRGQNVTFRCDPISEHNRLYWYRQTLGQGPEFLTYFQNEAQLEKSRLLSDRFSAERPKGSFSTLEIQRTEQGDSAMYLCASSPGLAGGRYYEQYFGPGTRLTVT.

The V and J genes are TRBV6-1 and TRBJ1-4, with 7 bases matching TRBD1. The V gene end was trimmed by 6 bases and the J gene end by 0 bases; junction bases not matched to a gene: 7. CDR1 MNHNS and CDR2 SASEGT come from the germline V gene. The CDR3 is 16 residues long. The CDR3 DNA follows: TGTGCCAGCAGGCTCACAGGGGCTGCAACTAATGAAAAACTGTTTTTT. Protein: CASRLTGAATNEKLFF.

In this sample, this clonotype turned up many times. DNA for the CDR3: TGTGCCAGCAGCCAGGGGGGACAGGGGAACGAGCAGTACTTC. Residues: CASSQGGQGNEQYF. The rearrangement joins TRBV7-9 to TRBJ2-7; TRBD1 aligns across 10 bases. Germline CDR1 and CDR2: SEHNR and FQNEAQ (reference sequence). Trimming at V came to 5 bases and at J to 5 bases, leaving 6 bases not matched to a gene. This CDR3 is 14 amino acids long.

A few counts support this clonotype. The V gene is TRBV28, the J gene TRBJ2-6; D unclear. CDR3 length: 18 residues. Germline values: CDR1 MDHEN, CDR2 SYDVKM. Trimming removed 4 bases from V and 1 base from J, with 17 bases in between. The CDR3 here is CASSSQSPWGSGANVLTF. CDR3 nucleotides: TGTGCCAGCAGTTCCCAGAGCCCGTGGGGATCTGGGGCCAACGTCCTGACTTTC. The complete variable domain, with remaining parts taken from reference TRBV28 and TRBJ2-6, reads DVKVTQSSRYLVKRTGEKVFLECVQDMDHENMFWYRQDPGLGLRLIYFSYDVKMKEKGDIPEGYSVSREKKERFSLILESASTNQTSMYLCASSSQSPWGSGANVLTFGAGSRLTVL.

In nucleotides, the CDR3 is TGTGCCAGCAGTTACGGACTAGGTCCTCCATACGAGCAGTACTTC. Residues: CASSYGLGPPYEQYF. The chain employs TRBV6-2 or TRBV6-3 and TRBJ2-7; 7 bases map to TRBD2. V trimming: 2 bases; J trimming: 4 bases; junction bases outside the gene matches: 8. The CDR3 totals 15 residues. CDR1 and CDR2 from the germline V gene are MNHEY and SVGEGT.

Only a few counts were recorded for this clonotype. The chain recombines TRBV16 with TRBJ2-2; D is ambiguous. The length of the CDR3 is 15 residues. The V gene lost 2 bases and the J gene lost 7 bases, with 14 bases spanning the gap. Germline CDR1 is KGHSY and CDR2 is FQNENV. The CDR3 sequence is CASSQVGPPIGELFF. CDR3 bases: TGTGCCAGCAGCCAAGTCGGGCCTCCCATCGGGGAGCTGTTTTTT. Complete variable domain (other parts from reference TRBV16 and TRBJ2-2): GEEVAQTPKHLVRGEGQKAKLYCAPIKGHSYVFWYQQVLKNEFKFLISFQNENVFDETGMPKERFSAKCLPNSPCSLEIQATKLEDSAVYFCASSQVGPPIGELFFGEGSRLTVL.